The rows below give T cell receptor beta chains drawn from one sample of a study of cytotoxic CD8 clonotypes in ibrutinib-treated CLL. Sequenced by immunoSEQ multiplex PCR; TCRdb stores in-frame clones only, minus some. The sample has some 200,000 clones, just over 70% seen once. The sequencing used PBMCs, collected after 12 months of ibrutinib treatment. Source of these receptors: a human donor with chronic lymphocytic leukemia. Each CDR3 is given with its conserved first and last residue. The order of the fields is V gene, clone size, CDR3 protein. Clone size, where shown, is once, few, many, or a class for clones that have expanded.

TRBV18	.	CASSPVPPQGAGNTIYF
TRBV30	.	CAWSPTKLSSGNTIYF
TRBV7-2	once	CASSLIRSGPSEQYF
TRBV5-6	.	CASSLNTGAKNIQYF
TRBV6-1	few	CASSRQGWTDTQYF
TRBV25-1	few	CASSGNTIYF
TRBV19	.	CASAYGQGGGYTF
TRBV6-5	.	CASRRNRGESGEQYF
TRBV4-2	once	CASSHASGGDTQYF
TRBV13	.	CASRPVGTVSYNEQFF
TRBV5-1	.	CASSLVSGTEAFF
TRBV7-3	.	CASSLRDQGWDGYTF
TRBV9	.	CASSTGLAGGPLFF
TRBV7-2	.	CASSLGGGRALDTQYF
TRBV2	.	CASCRERHNEQFF
TRBV6-1	.	CASSEAHALPLADYYEQYF
TRBV19	.	CASSPGTTGETQYF
TRBV7-6	.	CASSRDGYEQYF
TRBV6-5	.	CASRYWVKETQYF
TRBV19	.	CASSRVPGTERYF
TRBV15	.	CATRFGGGLQETQYF
TRBV5-1	few	CASSHSGGSYGYTF
TRBV15	.	CATRRDRDANEQFF
TRBV5-1	.	CASSWGTGDSQPQHF
TRBV5-1	.	CASSSAGTGYEKLFF
TRBV6-5	few	CASSYQAGIHGYTF
TRBV19	.	CASRSAGGGLREQYF
TRBV2	.	CASSENGKSNQPQHF
TRBV27	.	CASSATSGSSYEQYF
TRBV5-1	.	CASSQLGTGGPYEQYF
TRBV18	.	CASSPRTVYGYTF
TRBV29-1	.	CSGGTGTGGELFF
TRBV5-4	.	CASSPDRGHNQPQHF
TRBV6-5	few	CASSKSSAYNEQFF
TRBV6-5	.	CASRRLFTGELFF
TRBV9	.	CASSARGILEREQFF
TRBV2	.	CASGGNEKLFF
TRBV30	.	CAWTRGAMATGELFF
TRBV27	.	CASTQTRDRPLAPLAKNIQYF
TRBV6-6	.	CASTQQGASNQPQHF
TRBV30	.	CAWSPTVGDTDTQYF
TRBV11-2	.	CASSLMGETQYF